The 19 T cell receptor beta chains below were found in one sample sequenced in a study of cytomegalovirus exposure and HLA in healthy donors (dated by TCRdb to the late 2010s). The library came from the immunoSEQ multiplex PCR assay. For the multiplex PCR, a mixture combining 60 forward primers for TCR Vbeta segments and 13 reverse primers for TCR Jbeta segments was used. Not all clones reach the TCRdb copy of this immuneACCESS table, which keeps in-frame sequences only. Checked studies attribute under half of the gap to unresolved V genes and leave the rest unexplained. The sample records 110,000 or so clones, roughly 77% of which are singletons. Less than 5.5% of the sample belongs to the ten largest clones. Sequences were obtained from PBMCs. These receptors all stem from a man over 45 in good health and CMV-seropositive.

The gene calls are TRBV6-1 and TRBJ2-3; TRBD1 aligns across 9 bases. CDR3 size: 16 residues. The V segment lost 4 bases and the J segment 3 bases; nucleotides outside the gene matches: 8. Germline CDR1 is MNHNS and CDR2 is SASEGT. CDR3 protein: CASSASSQGATDTQYF. The CDR3 nucleotides read TGTGCCAGCAGTGCCTCATCACAGGGGGCAACAGATACGCAGTATTTT.

The DNA for the CDR3 is TGTGCCACCAGCAGAGAACCGACAGGGTCCTACAATGAGCAGTTCTTC. Translation gives CATSREPTGSYNEQFF. The V gene is TRBV15, the J gene TRBJ2-1; 7 bases map to TRBD1. J gave up 1 base and V 0 bases, and 3 bases lay outside the gene matches. CDR3 length: 16 residues. The germline CDR1 and CDR2 sequences are LNHNV and YYDKDF (reference sequence).

In this sample, this clone turned up once. The gene calls are TRBV5-4 and TRBJ2-1; 8 positions agree with TRBD2. The length of the CDR3 is 16 residues. V lost 4 bases, J lost 5 bases, and 11 bases stayed unmatched. The germline V gene has CDR1 SGHNT and CDR2 YYREEE (reference sequence). In nucleotides, the CDR3 is TGTGCCAGCAGCCTCCGCACTAGCGGAGCAAACAATGAGCAGTTCTTC. It translates to CASSLRTSGANNEQFF.

V usage is TRBV9 and J usage is TRBJ2-3, with TRBD2 identical over 11 bases. The ends lost 2 bases at V and 1 base at J; junction bases unmatched: 6. The CDR3 runs 17 residues. Germline CDR1 and CDR2: SGDLS and YYNGEE. CDR3 bases: TGTGCCAGCAGCGTGCGAACTAGCGGGAGTGGCACAGATACGCAGTATTTT. It translates to CASSVRTSGSGTDTQYF.

The CDR3 here is CASSHGLAYEQYF. CDR3 in DNA: TGTGCCAGCAGCCACGGACTAGCCTACGAGCAGTACTTC. The rearrangement joins TRBV5-4 to TRBJ2-7, with 7 bases identical to TRBD2. The germline CDR1 and CDR2 sequences are SGHNT and YYREEE (reference sequence). V shed 4 bases and J 2 bases; nucleotides not matched to a gene: 3. The length of the CDR3 is 13 residues.

This clone was found a few times. The V gene is TRBV10-3, the J gene TRBJ2-7, with 13 bases fitting TRBD2. In germline, CDR1 is ENHRY, CDR2 SYGVKD. Losses at the gene ends were 10 bases for V and 5 bases for J; bases not matched to a gene: 8. The CDR3 length is 14 residues. The CDR3 sequence is CATRAGTSGNEQYF. The CDR3 DNA follows: TGTGCCACCAGGGCCGGGACTAGCGGGAACGAGCAGTACTTC.

The rearrangement uses TRBV7-2 and TRBJ1-2; perhaps TRBD1 as D (5 bases). V lost 2 bases to trimming and J lost 4 bases, with 11 bases between them. Looked up from germline, CDR1 is SGHTA and CDR2 is FQGNSA. The CDR3 spans 14 residues. In DNA, the CDR3 is TGTGCCAGCAGCTTAAGCAGGGAGGGCTATGGCTACACCTTC. This gives the protein CASSLSREGYGYTF.

The V gene is TRBV6-5, the J gene TRBJ1-4; possible D gene TRBD1, 5 bases. With 3 bases removed from V and 8 bases from J, the gap between germline ends came to 19 bases. The CDR3 extends over 16 amino acids. Germline V lookup: CDR1 MNHEY, CDR2 SVGAGI. The CDR3 DNA is TGTGCCAGCAGTTATCGGAATAGCAGGGTAGGAGAAAAACTGTTTTTT. It encodes CASSYRNSRVGEKLFF.

V usage is TRBV5-8 and J usage is TRBJ1-4; D might be TRBD1 (6 bases). CDR1 and CDR2 (germline): SGHTS, YDEGEE. This CDR3 has 15 amino acids. V lost 4 bases, J lost 3 bases, and 13 bases lay in between. The CDR3 reads CASSPPGVANEKLFF. For the CDR3, the DNA is TGTGCCAGCAGCCCGCCAGGGGTTGCTAATGAAAAACTGTTTTTT.

For the CDR3, the DNA is TGTGCCAGCAGCTCAGCCAGGACAGGGGGCAGTGAGCAGTACTTC. Translated: CASSSARTGGSEQYF. The chain joins TRBV11-2 to TRBJ2-7; 11 bases line up with TRBD1. V was pared by 4 bases and J by 7 bases, with 9 bases of the junction left unmatched. The CDR3 sequence is 15 residues long. CDR1 and CDR2 from the germline V gene are SGHAT and FQNNGV.

V and J are TRBV7-2 and TRBJ2-7, with 8 bases fitting TRBD1. There are 14 residues in the CDR3. The germline gives CDR1 SGHTA, CDR2 FQGNSA. The V gene end was trimmed by 1 base and the J gene end by 5 bases; junction bases not matched to a gene: 4. CDR3: CASSLGQGSHEQYF. CDR3 bases: TGTGCCAGCAGCTTAGGACAGGGGAGCCACGAGCAGTACTTC. Full variable domain (rest looked up from reference TRBV7-2 and TRBJ2-7): GAGVSQSPSNKVTEKGKDVELRCDPISGHTALYWYRQSLGQGLEFLIYFQGNSAPDKSGLPSDRFSAERTGGSVSTLTIQRTQQEDSAVYLCASSLGQGSHEQYFGPGTRLTVT.

This chain links TRBV30 with TRBJ2-7, with 7 bases that match TRBD1. CDR1 and CDR2 (germline): GTSNPN, SVGIG (reference sequence). The J segment lost 4 bases and the V segment lost 7 bases, leaving 7 bases of the junction unmatched. This CDR3 comprises 12 residues. The CDR3 DNA is TGTGCCTCCAGGGGGACGACTTACGAGCAGTACTTC. It yields the protein CASRGTTYEQYF.

The chain links TRBV6-5 to TRBJ1-1; D gene unclear. Germline CDR1 reads MNHEY; CDR2 reads SVGAGI. The CDR3 spans 14 residues. Deletions cut 6 bases from V and 1 base from J, with 12 bases between. CDR3 loop: CASSTLDKNTEAFF. The CDR3 nucleotides are TGTGCCAGCAGCACCTTAGACAAGAACACTGAAGCTTTCTTT.

The V gene is TRBV4-3, the J gene TRBJ2-1; TRBD2 matches 8 bases. This CDR3 is 17 amino acids long. With V trimmed by 0 bases and J by 4 bases, 8 bases remained unmatched. Germline-derived CDR1 and CDR2 are LGHNA and YSLEER. The CDR3 nucleotides are TGCGCCAGCAGCCAAGATCAAAGCGGGAGTACATACAATGAGCAGTTCTTC. This gives the protein CASSQDQSGSTYNEQFF.

This clone has a single count. The V call is TRBV19, the J call TRBJ2-7, with TRBD1 matching over 7 bases. This CDR3 is built from 13 residues. V dropped 9 bases and J dropped 4; count of bases not matched to a gene: 9. The germline gives CDR1 LNHDA, CDR2 SQIVND (reference sequence). The CDR3 nucleotides read TGTGCCAGGGGACAGCACTACCCTTACGAGCAGTACTTC. It is translated as CARGQHYPYEQYF.

The V gene is TRBV6-4, the J gene TRBJ1-6; the match to TRBD1 covers 10 bases. The CDR3 length is 14 residues. Germline V lookup: CDR1 MRHNA, CDR2 SNTAGT. The J segment lost 7 bases and the V segment lost 5 bases, leaving 2 bases of the junction unmatched. The CDR3 DNA reads as TGTGCCAGCAGTTGGGACAGGGGAAATTCACCCCTCCACTTT. This translates into CASSWDRGNSPLHF.

V and J are TRBV7-2 and TRBJ1-2; tentatively, D is TRBD1 (6 bases). CDR1 is SGHTA, CDR2 FQGNSA, per germline. The CDR3 is made up of 15 amino acids. V was shortened by 4 bases and J by 7 bases, with 19 bases between the two germline ends. The CDR3 bases are TGTGCCAGCAGCTCTCAGGGGACGAGACACTCTGGCTACACCTTC. Amino acid sequence: CASSSQGTRHSGYTF. The whole variable domain, filled in from reference TRBV7-2 and TRBJ1-2, reads GAGVSQSPSNKVTEKGKDVELRCDPISGHTALYWYRQSLGQGLEFLIYFQGNSAPDKSGLPSDRFSAERTGGSVSTLTIQRTQQEDSAVYLCASSSQGTRHSGYTFGSGTRLTVV.

The J gene is TRBJ2-4, the V gene TRBV5-1; 11 positions agree with TRBD1. The CDR3 sequence is 16 residues long. V lost 4 bases and J lost 3; bases outside the gene matches: 6. Germline CDR1 reads SGHRS; CDR2 reads YFSETQ. The CDR3 DNA reads TGCGCCAGCAGCGGCGGACAGGGGGCGTTCAAAAACATTCAGTACTTC. It codes for CASSGGQGAFKNIQYF.

V is TRBV9 and J is TRBJ1-1, with TRBD1 identical over 7 bases. The CDR3 totals 14 residues. Germline trimming cut 6 bases from V and 0 bases from J; bases unmatched to any gene: 5. The germline gives CDR1 SGDLS, CDR2 YYNGEE. The CDR3 nucleotides are TGTGCCAGCACCCCAGGGGGTCTGAACACTGAAGCTTTCTTT. Its protein product is CASTPGGLNTEAFF.